Here is one T cell receptor beta chain with its context. This study enrolled people aged about 18 to 100 from around 26 US geographic areas. TCRdb keeps only in-frame clones here, not all; method: immunoSEQ multiplex PCR. This table holds 400,000 to 450,000 clones, roughly 88% found once. The source of the sample is a study of blood T cell repertoires in COVID-19. Study information: T cells, B-cell-depleted T cells, or PBMCs supplied cDNA or gDNA.

The J segment lost 7 bases and the V segment lost 3 bases, leaving 0 bases of the junction unmatched. This CDR3 is built from 12 residues. The germline gives CDR1 SGDLS, CDR2 YYNGEE. The chain joins TRBV9 to TRBJ1-2; 10 bases fit TRBD1. Sequenced input: PBMCs or T cells enriched from blood (not recorded which). The sequence was collected from a man between 18 and 35 years old who had recovered from COVID-19. The CDR3 here is CASSGTGGGYTF. The CDR3 DNA reads as TGTGCCAGCAGCGGGACAGGGGGTGGCTACACCTTC.